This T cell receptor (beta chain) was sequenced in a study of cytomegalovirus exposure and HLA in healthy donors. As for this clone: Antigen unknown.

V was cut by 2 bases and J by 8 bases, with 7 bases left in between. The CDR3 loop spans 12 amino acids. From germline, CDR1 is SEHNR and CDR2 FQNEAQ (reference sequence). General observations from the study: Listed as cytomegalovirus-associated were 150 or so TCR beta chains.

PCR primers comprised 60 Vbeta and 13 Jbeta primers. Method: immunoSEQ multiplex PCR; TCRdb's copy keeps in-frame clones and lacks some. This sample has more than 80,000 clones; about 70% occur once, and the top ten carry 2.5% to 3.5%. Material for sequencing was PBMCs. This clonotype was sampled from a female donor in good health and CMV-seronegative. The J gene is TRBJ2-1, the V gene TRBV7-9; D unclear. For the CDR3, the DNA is TGTGCCAGCAGCTTATCACTCTATGAGCAGTTCTTC. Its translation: CASSLSLYEQFF.